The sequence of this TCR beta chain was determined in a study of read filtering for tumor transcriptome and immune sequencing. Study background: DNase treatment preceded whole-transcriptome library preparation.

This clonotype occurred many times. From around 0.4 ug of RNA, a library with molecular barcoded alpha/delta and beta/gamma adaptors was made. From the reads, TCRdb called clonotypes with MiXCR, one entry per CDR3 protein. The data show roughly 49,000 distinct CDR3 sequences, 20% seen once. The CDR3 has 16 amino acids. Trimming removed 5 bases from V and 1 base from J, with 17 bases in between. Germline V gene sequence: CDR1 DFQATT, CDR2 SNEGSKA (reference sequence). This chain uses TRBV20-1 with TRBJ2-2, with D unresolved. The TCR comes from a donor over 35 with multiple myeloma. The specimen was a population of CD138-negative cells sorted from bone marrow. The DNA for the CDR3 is TGCAGTGCTGTAAAGGACGGAACCCTGAACACCGGGGAGCTGTTTTTT. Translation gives CSAVKDGTLNTGELFF.